This TCR beta chain was sequenced in a study of CD8 T cells in acute hepatitis C reinfection. Study-level results: Preferential TRBV04 and TRBV06 usage appeared in all groups and was not explained by the naive pool.

This table comes from immunoSEQ multiplex PCR, and its TCRdb copy is limited to in-frame clones, with some not included. Of a few thousand clones listed, roughly 40% were seen once; the top ten hold 8% to 10%. A word on this clone: Within the sample, other DNA sequences also encode this same CDR3.

Time point meaning: acute HCV infection, within 168 days of estimated infection date. No in vitro expansion preceded sequencing of these hepatitis C virus-specific cells, which were studied ex vivo. The germline V gene has CDR1 LGHNA and CDR2 YNFKEQ. Trimming took off 0 bases at V and 6 bases at J, with 9 bases between the two ends. The CDR3 covers 13 residues. This clonotype was obtained from a man younger than 40 with chronic hepatitis C. This chain joins TRBV4-2 and TRBJ2-7; perhaps TRBD2 as D (6 bases). Sequences were derived from HCV NS3-1073 tetramer-sorted CD8+ T cells from PBMCs, sampled during acute infection. The CDR3 DNA is TGTGCCAGCAGCCAAGAGGCGGGGAGCGAGCAGTACTTC. It specifies CASSQEAGSEQYF.